This T cell receptor (beta chain) derives from a study of shared clonotypes between healthy human individuals. The naive CD8 subset, CD45RO-negative cells positively selected for CCR7, excluded terminally differentiated effector memory CD45RA+ cells. V was trimmed by 3 bases and J by 9 bases, leaving 12 bases between them. This CDR3 is 12 amino acids long. Per the germline V gene, CDR1 is GTSNPN and CDR2 is SVGIG (reference sequence). Every immunoSEQ plate was one replicate of a subset's evenly spread DNA. Produced via immunoSEQ multiplex PCR; TCRdb's table is partial and in-frame only. Among about 610,000 clones listed, about 96% were seen once.

The origin of this receptor is a woman in her twenties or thirties in good health. Sequences were obtained from naive CD8+ T cells sorted from blood. This chain joins TRBV30 and TRBJ1-5; possible D gene TRBD1, 5 bases. CDR3 sequence reads: CAWREYGGPQHF. In nucleotides, the CDR3 is TGTGCCTGGAGAGAATACGGGGGGCCCCAGCATTTT.